This paragraph covers one TCR beta chain sequence. Here immunoSEQ multiplex PCR was the method, and the copy in TCRdb shows in-frame clones only, minus some. The table lists approximately 130,000 clones, about nine tenths of them singletons. Germline V lookup: CDR1 SGDLS, CDR2 YYNGEE. This CDR3 is built from 14 residues. Trimming took off 0 bases at V and 6 bases at J, with 9 bases between the two ends. The data were taken from a study of control samples from healthy donors and cancer patients. The V call is TRBV9, the J call TRBJ2-2; the D gene is possibly TRBD1 (6 bases). The sequenced sample consisted of blood. The source of this sequence is a man in his forties or fifties in good health. CDR3 loop: CASSVVQGAGELFF. In DNA form, the CDR3 reads TGTGCCAGCAGCGTAGTACAGGGCGCCGGGGAGCTGTTTTTT.